Below are 9 T cell receptor beta chains sequenced from a single sample in a study of blood T cell repertoires in COVID-19. TCRdb keeps only in-frame clones here, not all; method: immunoSEQ multiplex PCR. In the table there are about 280,000 clones, around 87% of which are singletons. Material: peripheral blood. These receptors were obtained from a woman in her 30s who had recovered from COVID-19.

DNA of the CDR3: TGTGCCAGCAGCTTCGGGGGGGACGGCTTCTACGAGCAGTACTTC. Translated: CASSFGGDGFYEQYF. This rearrangement joins TRBV7-2 to TRBJ2-7; TRBD2 matches at 8 bases. The germline V gene has CDR1 SGHTA and CDR2 FQGNSA. There are 15 residues in the CDR3. V lost 3 bases to trimming and J lost 3 bases; unmatched junction nucleotides: 7.

The rearrangement links TRBV29-1 to TRBJ1-1, with unresolved D. CDR1 and CDR2 from the germline V gene are SQVTM and ANQGSEA. This CDR3 has 12 amino acids. Trimming cost V 4 bases and J 4 bases, with 10 bases left between them. This CDR3 is CSVVSGSTEAFF. The CDR3 DNA reads as TGCAGCGTTGTATCGGGGTCCACTGAAGCTTTCTTT.

The V and J genes are TRBV7-9 and TRBJ2-6; D might be TRBD2 (5 bases). CDR3 length: 15 amino acids. V dropped 7 bases and J dropped 2 bases, with 12 bases sitting between them. CDR1 is SEHNR and CDR2 is FQNEAQ in the germline V gene (reference sequence). CDR3 sequence: CASTPIGAGANVLTF. The CDR3 DNA sequence: TGTGCCAGCACCCCGATCGGGGCTGGGGCCAACGTCCTGACTTTC.

The gene calls are TRBV7-2 and TRBJ2-7; 8 bases line up with TRBD2. J lost 0 bases, V lost 5 bases, and 6 bases had no gene match. Germline CDR1 and CDR2: SGHTA and FQGNSA. The CDR3 totals 15 residues. The CDR3 nucleotides are TGTGCCAGCAGCCCACAGGGACTAGACTCCTACGAGCAGTACTTC. It translates to CASSPQGLDSYEQYF.

This clone was counted between two and nine times. The V call is TRBV6-5, the J call TRBJ2-3, with D possibly matching TRBD2 (6 bases). V dropped 8 bases and J dropped 0 bases, with 9 bases sitting between them. The CDR3 consists of 13 residues. Looked up from germline, CDR1 is MNHEY and CDR2 is SVGAGI. Here the CDR3 reads CASERVSTDTQYF. For the CDR3, the DNA is TGTGCCAGCGAGCGGGTTAGCACAGATACGCAGTATTTT.

The rearrangement links TRBV4-3 to TRBJ2-7; tentative D call: TRBD1 (6 bases). Between the trimmed V and J ends, which lost 0 bases and 0 bases, there was a span of 9 bases. Germline CDR1 LGHNA, CDR2 YSLEER. This CDR3 comprises 15 residues. CDR3 residues: CASSQDQGSSYEQYF. In DNA, the CDR3 is TGCGCCAGCAGCCAAGATCAGGGGAGCTCCTACGAGCAGTACTTC.

The CDR3 nucleotides read TGTGCCAGCAGTGCCCCCTGGAAGCGGAGGGAGGAGACCCAGTACTTC. Translation gives CASSAPWKRREETQYF. This chain uses TRBV6-2 or TRBV6-3 with TRBJ2-5; perhaps TRBD2 as D (6 bases). The CDR3 covers 16 residues. The germline V and J ends were trimmed by 5 bases and 5 bases, with 21 bases remaining between them. The V gene's germline CDR1 is MNHEY and CDR2 SVGEGT.

The rearrangement joins TRBV19 to TRBJ1-1, with D perhaps matching TRBD1 (5 bases). The CDR3 has 16 residues. Looked up from germline, CDR1 is LNHDA and CDR2 is SQIVND (reference sequence). Trimming removed 1 base from V and 3 bases from J, with 15 bases in between. The CDR3 DNA is TGTGCCAGTAGTATAGTTGAGGCAGGGCCCCACACTGAAGCTTTCTTT. This sequence encodes CASSIVEAGPHTEAFF.

This clone was detected a few times. The chain joins TRBV4-1 to TRBJ2-7, with 9 bases that match TRBD1. The CDR3 has 14 amino acids. Trimming at V came to 3 bases and at J to 4 bases, leaving 4 bases not matched to a gene. CDR1 MGHRA and CDR2 YSYEKL come from the germline V gene. The CDR3 sequence: CASSHGQGRYEQYF. The CDR3, as DNA: TGCGCCAGCAGCCATGGACAGGGGAGGTACGAGCAGTACTTC.